The clone carrying this TCR beta chain appeared a single time. J gave up 5 bases and V 4 bases, and 12 bases lay outside the gene matches. The length of the CDR3 is 16 residues. The germline V gene encodes CDR1 LGHDT and CDR2 YNNKEL (reference sequence). In the original workflow: Amplification of reference gene primers was used by the study to estimate nucleated cell counts. The table came from immunoSEQ multiplex PCR; TCRdb's copy has only in-frame clones and leaves some out. The DNA gave D and trimming, while V, J and clone size come from that table. The data show over 200,000 clones, with less than 90% seen just once and about 1.9% held by the top ten. The source of the sample is a study of blood T cell repertoires in COVID-19. The wider study: Donors in the United States, Italy and Spain gave samples during acute or convalescent COVID-19. The analysed material was cDNA or gDNA that came from T cells, B-cell-depleted T cells, or PBMCs.

The chain couples TRBV3-1 (or the pseudogene TRBV3-2) to TRBJ2-7, with TRBD1 identical over 9 bases. Sequencing was carried out using peripheral blood. This sequence was found in a man aged 40-49 years with active or convalescent COVID-19. CDR3: CASSRSRRTGVNEQYF. The CDR3 nucleotides are TGTGCCAGCAGCCGTTCGAGGAGGACAGGGGTCAACGAGCAGTACTTC.